Below, 6 T cell receptor beta chains from the same sample are listed, as sequenced in a study of control samples from healthy donors and cancer patients. Profiled with immunoSEQ multiplex PCR; TCRdb holds only in-frame clones, not every one. The sample shows over 120,000 clones, about nine tenths of them seen only once. Sequencing was performed on blood. The receptors shown here come from a man aged 25 to 40 in good health.

The rearrangement links TRBV5-1 to TRBJ2-1; D gene uncertain. This CDR3 has 15 residues. In germline, CDR1 is SGHRS, CDR2 YFSETQ. Trimming stripped 0 bases from V and 4 bases from J, with 11 bases between. Here the CDR3 reads CASSLGYDAYNEQFF. The CDR3 DNA follows: TGCGCCAGCAGCTTGGGGTATGACGCATACAATGAGCAGTTCTTC.

The rearrangement links TRBV19 to TRBJ2-7, with D perhaps TRBD1 (6 bases). The V gene lost 6 bases and the J gene lost 5 bases, with 14 bases spanning the gap. This CDR3 comprises 13 residues. Germline assignment: CDR1 LNHDA and CDR2 SQIVND (reference sequence). The CDR3 nucleotides are TGTGCCAGTAGCCCGACAGGTTTCAACGAGCAGTACTTC. It codes for CASSPTGFNEQYF.

The chain recombines TRBV10-2 with TRBJ2-3; D may be TRBD1 or TRBD2 (5 bases each). V gave up 3 bases and J gave up 2 bases, with 9 bases separating them. CDR1 WSHSY and CDR2 SAAADI come from the germline V gene. The CDR3 is 14 residues long. The CDR3 region has the DNA TGCGCCAGCAGTGACCCGGGGACCACAGATACGCAGTATTTT. The encoded protein is CASSDPGTTDTQYF.

This clone was observed once. This chain joins TRBV6-5 and TRBJ1-2; unclear D gene. CDR3 length: 12 residues. V was clipped by 6 bases and J by 2 bases, with 7 bases between them. Germline V gives CDR1 MNHEY, CDR2 SVGAGI. CDR3 protein: CASRGGNYGYTF. The CDR3 DNA sequence: TGTGCCAGCAGGGGAGGCAACTATGGCTACACCTTC.

J is TRBJ1-6 and V is TRBV28; D ambiguous. This CDR3 spans 16 amino acids. Trimming left V 6 bases short and J 0 bases short, with 12 bases between. Germline-derived CDR1 and CDR2 are MDHEN and SYDVKM. The CDR3 nucleotides read TGTGCCAGCAGGCTAACCGGAAGCTCCTATAATTCACCCCTCCACTTT. Its translation is CASRLTGSSYNSPLHF.

V gene TRBV19 combines with J gene TRBJ1-1; D might be TRBD1 (5 bases). Germline V gene lookup returns CDR1 LNHDA and CDR2 SQIVND (reference sequence). This CDR3 is built from 15 residues. V lost 6 bases and J lost 4, with 18 bases in between. The CDR3 sequence: CASRVFGGVSTEAFF. The CDR3 DNA follows: TGTGCCAGTAGGGTCTTCGGAGGGGTAAGCACTGAAGCTTTCTTT.